What follows is one TCR beta chain and its context. This clonotype was observed a few times. The clone's antigen remains unknown. Nothing much larger sits one base from this clone, and base qualities are not available. These data originate in a study of blood T cells in healthy people across ages (dated by TCRdb to between 2014 and 2017). Describing the broader study: In model experiments, template switching captured roughly one uniquely barcoded TCR beta cDNA molecule for every two T cells. To track age-related changes in TCR beta repertoire diversity, the study relied on deep sequencing normalized with unique cDNA molecular identifiers. Donors were grouped into four age groups: young (average roughly 17 years), middle-aged (around 39), aged (about 60) and long-lived (over 80). Using the same blood draw, the study looked at two additional independent replicas of 1 million unique cDNA reads for two donors, one aged 18 to 30 and the other aged 80 or older.

Donors were 40 or so systemically healthy Caucasian individuals from Russia aged roughly 6 to 90 years. Each donor gave 8.5 to 10 milliliters of peripheral blood, collected into EDTA-treated Vacutainer tubes. Ficoll-Paque density-gradient centrifugation was used to isolate PBMCs, with at least 6.5 million per sample. Total RNA, at least 5 micrograms per sample, was extracted from PBMCs with Trizol reagent. The percentages of naive CD45RAhigh/CD27high T cells were determined by flow cytometry on a PBMC aliquot from every donor. Germline trimming: 4 bases from V, 2 bases from J; junction bases outside gene matches: 7. Including the terminal cysteine and phenylalanine, the CDR3 comprises 16 residues. The sequence is cut down to CDR3 DNA, 48 bases in frame from base 1. Looking up the germline V gene (reference sequence) yields CDR1 MNHEY and CDR2 SMNVEV. Library creation used 5' RACE. For sequencing, an Illumina HiSeq 2500 was employed. The second PCR ran for roughly 7 to 12 cycles and used a J-beta primer mix along with a sample-barcoded 5' primer. A unique molecular identifier was introduced onto each TCR beta cDNA molecule by a template-switch 5' adaptor carrying 12 random nucleotides. At least 2.5 million CDR3-containing paired-end reads were obtained from each sample. First-strand cDNA synthesis was performed from all RNA using the Mint cDNA synthesis kit, with priming by a TRBC-specific oligonucleotide. All cDNA was treated with uracil-DNA glycosylase and then went through a first 18-cycle PCR with the universal primers M1SS and BC2_uni_R. The authors processed their data as follows. For normalization, 1 million high-quality reads, each with a distinct molecular identifier, were randomly selected from each sample. Reads with shared molecular identifiers were discarded instead of being binned into consensus sequences. MiTCR, run with a Q25 quality threshold and the strictest error-elimination algorithm, handled CDR3 identification, clonotype clustering and error correction. A nonparametric unseen species model with Euler transformation was used to estimate a lower bound on total TCR beta diversity. TCRdb applied fastp at Q25 and MiXCR to the public reads, then kept only in-frame beta chains. Each CDR3 protein gets just one entry, which takes the most common genes and DNA from the rows behind it. V and J calls and clone size were set by TCRdb, not the authors. The sample table shows around 1,000,000 distinct CDR3 sequences, and about 25% are seen once. The ten largest clones add up to 0.65% to 0.75% of the sample.

The research as a whole found: Estimates of total diversity based on one million sequenced T cells were considered lower bounds and underestimates. The percentage of naive T cells measured by flow cytometry correlated strongly with observed TCR beta diversity. The CMV infection status of donors was not known, potentially confounding age-related changes in expanded clonotypes. Because profiling used bulk unsorted PBMCs, naive and antigen-experienced compartments could not be compared conclusively. Compared with the aged group, the long-lived group had more naive CD4+ T cells, fewer expanded clones and increased TCR diversity, a pattern suggesting age selection. As age increased, observed TCR beta diversity per million T cells dropped in a roughly linear way, and a significant reduction was already evident by age 40.

This sample also appeared in a second study, on T cells of mothers and their children. The second publication reports: The donors were nine systemically healthy Caucasian individuals, made up of three mothers and their six children. cDNA synthesis used all of the extracted RNA, with approximately 1.6 ug of RNA in each 15 ul reaction. In the second PCR, the M1S primer introduced both the sample barcodes and 2-4 random nucleotides. Over 8 million TCR beta CDR3 reads came from each mother, compared with some 3.1 million reads from each child. In both related and unrelated pairs, thymic selection shapes the output of TCR recombination in a similar way, with inherited differences having only a minor effect. Normalized repertoire overlap was always slightly but never significantly higher in related than unrelated mother-child pairs. No persistent microchimeric T cell clones were found, with a detection sensitivity of around 100 clones per million clonotypes. The study used deep NGS to compare TCR beta repertoires of mothers and children, seeking features distinguishing related mother-child pairs from unrelated individuals. Mothers averaged about 37 +/- 4 years of age and children averaged approximately 12 +/- 4 years. After adapter ligation with NEBNext reagents, the libraries were sequenced on Illumina HiSeq 2000 with 100+100 nt paired-end reads. To avoid cross-contamination, the mother libraries and the child libraries were prepared a month apart and sequenced in separate runs. For each donor, somewhere between roughly 450,000 and 2,000,000 distinct TCR beta clonotypes were identified. Naive TCR beta clonotypes were estimated from low-frequency clonotypes matched to each donor's FACS-determined naive share, without sorting.

Material for sequencing was blood. The V and J segments used are TRBV27 and TRBJ2-5, with 10 central nucleotides matching TRBD1. The clonotype comes from a girl aged 2 to 10 in good health. The bases read TGTGCCAGCAGTTCCCTGGACAGGGGGATGCAAGAGACCCAGTACTTC. The encoded protein is CASSSLDRGMQETQYF.